The 5 T cell receptor beta chains below come from one sample, sequenced in a study of CD8 T cells in Susac syndrome. When the RNA was reverse transcribed, random hexamers were used with an input of roughly 0.5 to 1 ug. MiXCR, applied by TCRdb to the immunoSEQ multiplex PCR reads, yields one record per CDR3 protein. The sample includes approximately 110,000 distinct CDR3 sequences, 90% to 95% of them seen just once. The source material was CD4+ T cells from PBMCs. The receptors here all came from a human donor in good health.

CDR3 sequence reads: CASSQDGGYYGYTF. Written as DNA, the CDR3 is TGTGCCAGCAGCCAAGATGGGGGGTACTATGGCTACACCTTC. V gene TRBV3-1 combines with J gene TRBJ1-2, with D perhaps TRBD1 (5 bases). The ends were cut back, 0 bases at V and 3 bases at J, with 8 bases in the middle. This CDR3 has 14 residues. The germline V gene encodes CDR1 LGHDT and CDR2 YNNKEL (reference sequence).

V gene TRBV3-1 combines with J gene TRBJ2-2; D call uncertain. The CDR3 totals 13 residues. Germline loops: CDR1 LGHDT, CDR2 YNNKEL (reference sequence). Trimming shortened V by 1 base and J by 6 bases, and 6 bases separated the two germline ends. The CDR3 here is CASSQGDSGELFF. DNA for the CDR3: TGTGCCAGCAGCCAAGGGGATTCCGGGGAGCTGTTTTTT.

The chain couples TRBV20-1 to TRBJ1-1, with D tentatively TRBD1 (6 bases). Deletions cut 3 bases from V and 1 base from J, with 12 bases between. The CDR3 has 14 residues. Germline V gene lookup returns CDR1 DFQATT and CDR2 SNEGSKA (reference sequence). The CDR3 DNA is TGCAGTGCTAGGGAGGGACAATGGAACACTGAAGCTTTCTTT. It codes for CSAREGQWNTEAFF.

The chain links TRBV7-2 to TRBJ1-2; 9 bases line up with TRBD1. V shed 6 bases and J 4 bases; nucleotides not matched to a gene: 6. CDR3 length: 14 amino acids. Germline V lookup: CDR1 SGHTA, CDR2 FQGNSA. In DNA form, the CDR3 reads TGTGCCAGCAGGACCGGGACAGGGACCTATGGCTACACCTTC. Translated, it gives CASRTGTGTYGYTF. The whole variable domain, filled in from reference TRBV7-2 and TRBJ1-2, reads GAGVSQSPSNKVTEKGKDVELRCDPISGHTALYWYRQSLGQGLEFLIYFQGNSAPDKSGLPSDRFSAERTGGSVSTLTIQRTQQEDSAVYLCASRTGTGTYGYTFGSGTRLTVV.

V usage is TRBV11-3 and J usage is TRBJ2-5; the match to TRBD1 covers 8 bases. This CDR3 contains 15 residues. CDR1 and CDR2 (germline): SGHNT, YENEEA. V lost 4 bases, J lost 4 bases, and 8 bases stayed unmatched. CDR3 bases: TGTGCCAGCAGCTCCCGGACAGGGAAGGGAGAGACCCAGTACTTC. Residues: CASSSRTGKGETQYF.